These 22 T cell receptor beta chains share one sample of origin, sequenced in a study of T cell repertoires in cytomegalovirus infection. TCRdb called the reads again in MiXCR, with one record for every CDR3 protein. This table has 200,000 to 300,000 distinct CDR3 sequences, roughly 10% appearing once. The sample taken for sequencing was PBMCs. The source is a human donor in good health (CMV status not recorded). Some clones in this sample may be carry-over from other donors' samples.

The chain links TRBV30 to TRBJ1-4, with 7 positions matching TRBD1. Germline CDR1 reads GTSNPN; CDR2 reads SVGIG (reference sequence). The CDR3 runs to 17 residues. Unmatched junction bases numbered 13, after V lost 0 bases and J lost 6 bases. The CDR3 DNA sequence: TGTGCCTGGAGTGTACGGATATCGGGACAGCTACATGAAAAACTGTTTTTT. It specifies CAWSVRISGQLHEKLFF.

This clonotype was observed many times. V is TRBV6-2 or TRBV6-3 and J is TRBJ1-5; 7 nucleotides align to TRBD1. V was pared by 2 bases and J by 7 bases, with 5 bases of the junction left unmatched. Germline-derived CDR1 and CDR2 are MNHEY and SVGEGT. The CDR3 length is 14 residues. The CDR3, as DNA: TGTGCCAGCAGTTACCTACAGGGGACCCAGCCCCAGCATTTT. Amino acid sequence: CASSYLQGTQPQHF.

The chain uses TRBV19 and TRBJ1-1; D perhaps matches TRBD1 (5 bases). CDR1 is LNHDA, CDR2 SQIVND, per germline (reference sequence). This CDR3 is built from 13 residues. Trimming pared 4 bases from V and 7 bases from J, leaving 13 bases between. The CDR3 bases are TGTGCCAGTAGTAGTAGGGGACCTCATGAAGCTTTCTTT. Translation gives CASSSRGPHEAFF. Using reference TRBV19 and TRBJ1-1 for the parts outside the CDR3, the full variable domain is DGGITQSPKYLFRKEGQNVTLSCEQNLNHDAMYWYRQDPGQGLRLIYYSQIVNDFQKGDIAEGYSVSREKKESFPLTVTSAQKNPTAFYLCASSSRGPHEAFFGQGTRLTVV.

This clonotype was detected ten times or more. The chain uses TRBV7-2 and TRBJ1-6; 9 bases line up with TRBD1. J gave up 6 bases and V 0 bases, and 9 bases lay outside the gene matches. In germline, CDR1 is SGHTA, CDR2 FQGNSA. The CDR3 covers 18 residues. The CDR3 region is CASSLATGQGTFNSPLHF. CDR3 in DNA: TGTGCCAGCAGCTTAGCTACGGGACAGGGCACCTTTAATTCACCCCTCCACTTT. Variable domain in full (rest from reference TRBV7-2 and TRBJ1-6): GAGVSQSPSNKVTEKGKDVELRCDPISGHTALYWYRQSLGQGLEFLIYFQGNSAPDKSGLPSDRFSAERTGGSVSTLTIQRTQQEDSAVYLCASSLATGQGTFNSPLHFGNGTRLTVT.

To note about this clonotype: This could be a read error, since a much larger clone is one nucleotide away. This chain joins TRBV7-2 and TRBJ2-7, with D maybe TRBD1 (6 bases). Germline CDR1 reads SGHTA; CDR2 reads FQGNSA. This CDR3 has 14 residues. The V gene lost 4 bases and the J gene lost 4 bases, with 14 bases spanning the gap. The CDR3 coding sequence is TGTGCCAGCAGCTCCCGGAACAGGGTGTACGAGCAGTACTTC. It yields the protein CASSSRNRVYEQYF. Looking up the rest from reference TRBV7-2 and TRBJ2-7 gives the full variable domain: GAGVSQSPSNKVTEKGKDVELRCDPISGHTALYWYRQSLGQGLEFLIYFQGNSAPDKSGLPSDRFSAERTGGSVSTLTIQRTQQEDSAVYLCASSSRNRVYEQYFGPGTRLTVT.

This clonotype was observed many times. The chain links TRBV7-2 to TRBJ2-7; 8 bases map to TRBD1. J was trimmed by 5 bases and V by 2 bases; bases with no gene match: 14. Germline V gene sequence: CDR1 SGHTA, CDR2 FQGNSA. The CDR3 runs 17 residues. CDR3 bases: TGTGCCAGCAGCTTAAGACCCCCCCCCCTGACAGGGGACGAGCAGTACTTC. As protein: CASSLRPPPLTGDEQYF. Filled out from reference TRBV7-2 and TRBJ2-7, the complete variable domain reads GAGVSQSPSNKVTEKGKDVELRCDPISGHTALYWYRQSLGQGLEFLIYFQGNSAPDKSGLPSDRFSAERTGGSVSTLTIQRTQQEDSAVYLCASSLRPPPLTGDEQYFGPGTRLTVT.

In its sample, this clonotype was seen many times. The J gene is TRBJ1-6, the V gene TRBV4-1, with D possibly TRBD1 on 5 matching bases. V lost 0 bases to trimming and J lost 3 bases, with 9 bases between them. In germline, CDR1 is MGHRA, CDR2 YSYEKL. The CDR3 is 16 amino acids. CDR3 bases: TGCGCCAGCAGCCAAGATCGGACAAACTATAATTCACCCCTCCACTTT. It codes for CASSQDRTNYNSPLHF.

At least ten counts were recorded for this clonotype. V and J are TRBV24-1 and TRBJ1-2; TRBD1 matches 7 bases. The germline V gene encodes CDR1 KGHDR and CDR2 SFDVKD. With 3 bases clipped from V and 7 bases from J, the junction kept 13 bases outside the gene matches. The length of the CDR3 is 16 residues. The CDR3 here is CATSDTTGAYASGYTF. Written as DNA, the CDR3 is TGTGCCACCAGTGATACCACAGGGGCGTACGCCTCTGGCTACACCTTC.

This clonotype was detected only a few times. The chain recombines TRBV19 with TRBJ2-1, with 9 positions matching TRBD1. Germline V gives CDR1 LNHDA, CDR2 SQIVND (reference sequence). This CDR3 has 14 amino acids. The V segment lost 3 bases and the J segment 5 bases; nucleotides outside the gene matches: 2. CDR3 sequence: CASSIWTGDNEQFF. The CDR3 coding sequence is TGTGCCAGTAGTATCTGGACAGGGGACAATGAGCAGTTCTTC. The full variable domain, rest sourced from reference TRBV19 and TRBJ2-1, is DGGITQSPKYLFRKEGQNVTLSCEQNLNHDAMYWYRQDPGQGLRLIYYSQIVNDFQKGDIAEGYSVSREKKESFPLTVTSAQKNPTAFYLCASSIWTGDNEQFFGPGTRLTVL.

The V and J genes are TRBV29-1 and TRBJ2-3; TRBD2 aligns across 14 bases. Germline V gives CDR1 SQVTM, CDR2 ANQGSEA. V was pared by 6 bases and J by 2 bases, with 7 bases of the junction left unmatched. The CDR3 loop spans 16 amino acids. The CDR3 reads CSVQGLAGADTDTQYF. The CDR3 DNA follows: TGCAGCGTCCAGGGACTAGCGGGGGCCGACACAGATACGCAGTATTTT.

The sample holds many counts of this clonotype. The rearrangement joins TRBV7-8 to TRBJ2-5, with TRBD2 identical over 9 bases. V trimming: 3 bases; J trimming: 3 bases; junction bases outside the gene matches: 2. CDR1 and CDR2 from the germline V gene are SGHVS and FQNEAQ. The CDR3 spans 14 residues. The CDR3 bases are TGTGCCAGCAGCTTTTGGACTAGCGAAGAGACCCAGTACTTC. It translates to CASSFWTSEETQYF.

V is TRBV18 and J is TRBJ2-5; tentatively, D is TRBD1 or TRBD2 (5 bases each). Per the germline V gene, CDR1 is KGHSH and CDR2 is LQKENI. The CDR3 length is 14 residues. V was cut by 2 bases and J by 2 bases, with 9 bases left in between. This CDR3 reads CASSPTRGQETQYF. The CDR3 coding sequence is TGTGCCAGCTCACCAACGAGGGGTCAAGAGACCCAGTACTTC.

At least ten counts were recorded for this clonotype. One end of the junction does not line up with germline, which may come from a read error. This chain uses TRBV7-7 with TRBJ2-5, with no clear D. The CDR3 consists of 13 residues. The germline gives CDR1 SSHAT, CDR2 FNYEAQ (reference sequence). The chain's CDR3 is CASSRAREETQYF. The CDR3 DNA is TGTGCTAGCAGCCGGGCTCGCGAAGAGACCCAGTACTTC.

This clonotype was detected ten times or more. V usage is TRBV5-1 and J usage is TRBJ2-7; 7 bases fit TRBD2. With V trimmed by 2 bases and J by 3 bases, 2 bases remained unmatched. The germline V gene encodes CDR1 SGHRS and CDR2 YFSETQ. The CDR3 spans 13 residues. The CDR3 nucleotides are TGCGCCAGCAGCTTAGCTAGCGGCTACGAGCAGTACTTC. Protein sequence: CASSLASGYEQYF.

This clonotype showed up many times. The genes are TRBV7-2 and TRBJ1-5; TRBD1 is a possible D gene (5 bases). Germline CDR1 is SGHTA and CDR2 is FQGNSA. Trimming removed 3 bases at V and 4 bases at J, with 7 bases between. The CDR3 sequence is 13 residues long. This chain's CDR3 is CASSFRQNQPQHF. The CDR3 DNA reads as TGTGCCAGCAGCTTCAGACAGAATCAGCCCCAGCATTTT. Based on the CDR3 plus reference TRBV7-2 and TRBJ1-5, the full variable domain is GAGVSQSPSNKVTEKGKDVELRCDPISGHTALYWYRQSLGQGLEFLIYFQGNSAPDKSGLPSDRFSAERTGGSVSTLTIQRTQQEDSAVYLCASSFRQNQPQHFGDGTRLSIL.

The chain links TRBV10-3 to TRBJ1-2; 8 nucleotides line up with TRBD1. Germline V CDR1 and CDR2: ENHRY, SYGVKD. The CDR3 is made up of 16 amino acids. The V segment lost 3 bases and the J segment 5 bases; nucleotides outside the gene matches: 11. CDR3 DNA sequence: TGTGCCATCAGTGACCCTTCGGACAGGGTAGGGTATGGCTACACCTTC. Translating gives CAISDPSDRVGYGYTF.

This clonotype was recorded many times. V usage is TRBV7-2 and J usage is TRBJ2-7; 9 positions match TRBD1. Germline loops: CDR1 SGHTA, CDR2 FQGNSA. The length of the CDR3 is 15 residues. V lost 1 base and J lost 3; bases outside the gene matches: 4. The CDR3 nucleotides read TGTGCCAGCAGCTTAGTGGGACAGGGAGACTACGAGCAGTACTTC. Residues: CASSLVGQGDYEQYF.

This clonotype has a count of ten or more. This chain links TRBV7-8 with TRBJ2-2; D gene ambiguous. Trimming removed 7 bases from V and 6 bases from J, with 12 bases in between. CDR1 SGHVS and CDR2 FQNEAQ come from the germline V gene. This CDR3 region has 13 residues. The CDR3 loop reads CASTSSGAGELFF. The CDR3 DNA sequence: TGTGCCAGCACCTCGAGTGGGGCCGGGGAGCTGTTTTTT.

This clonotype was seen repeatedly, ten times or more. The chain has TRBV12-5 and TRBJ2-7; D is unresolved. CDR3 length: 13 residues. CDR1 LGHNT and CDR2 FRNRAP come from the germline V gene. Trimming left V 1 base short and J 7 bases short, with 11 bases between. The CDR3 region is CASGLGASREQYF. The CDR3 DNA reads TGTGCTAGTGGTTTGGGGGCTTCTCGGGAGCAGTACTTC.

This clonotype was seen many times. CDR3 region: CASSFREGQNTEAFF. The CDR3 DNA reads as TGTGCCAGCAGCTTCCGGGAGGGCCAGAACACTGAAGCTTTCTTT. This chain joins TRBV7-2 and TRBJ1-1; D unresolved. Germline CDR1 reads SGHTA; CDR2 reads FQGNSA. Trimming shortened V by 3 bases and J by 1 base, and 12 bases separated the two germline ends. The length of the CDR3 is 15 residues.

The table lists this clonotype with many counts. The V call is TRBV7-9, the J call TRBJ1-4, with D possibly TRBD1 on 5 matching bases. The CDR3 contains 15 residues. V lost 3 bases and J lost 5, with 13 bases in between. Germline V CDR1 and CDR2: SEHNR, FQNEAQ (reference sequence). The CDR3: CASSLFLRTNEKLFF. CDR3 DNA: TGTGCCAGCAGCTTGTTCTTGAGGACAAATGAAAAACTGTTTTTT.

This clonotype came up once. The chain is built from TRBV19 and TRBJ1-1, with D hard to call. The CDR3 has 15 amino acids. V lost 1 base to trimming and J lost 3 bases, with 12 bases between them. The germline V gene encodes CDR1 LNHDA and CDR2 SQIVND (reference sequence). The CDR3 sequence: CASSIGGKRDTEAFF. The CDR3 DNA reads TGTGCCAGTAGTATAGGTGGCAAAAGGGACACTGAAGCTTTCTTT.